The entry that follows covers one T cell receptor beta chain sequence. What it binds is unknown. The data belong to a study of T cells in Graves' hyperthyroidism and ophthalmopathy. At the level of the study: Before any treatment, at initial diagnosis, peripheral blood was collected.

From germline, CDR1 is MGHRA and CDR2 YSYEKL. The CDR3 contains 15 residues. V lost 3 bases, J lost 2 bases, and 6 bases stayed unmatched. Points from the study as a whole: Ophthalmopathy was separated from stable hyperthyroidism by a 13 V-J model.

Amplified TCR beta CDR3 regions came from RNA transcripts. With the HTBI primer set, the TCR CDR3 went through a first round of RT-PCR. TCRdb re-called the multiplex PCR reads with MiXCR, one entry per CDR3 protein. This sample yields about 360,000 distinct CDR3 sequences, of which approximately 13% are seen a single time; around 20% belongs to the top ten. V usage is TRBV4-1 and J usage is TRBJ2-7; the match to TRBD2 covers 8 bases. Sequencing used blood. This TCR was sampled from a man younger than 45 with Graves' hyperthyroidism that later progressed to Graves' ophthalmopathy. The CDR3 nucleotides are TGCGCCAGCAGCCAGGAACTAGCGGAGCCCTACGAGCAGTACTTC. It yields the protein CASSQELAEPYEQYF.